The 14 T cell receptor beta chains below all came from one sample that was sequenced in a study of human T cells and chemical hapten exposure. TCRdb reprocessed the RACE reads via MiXCR and lists one record per CDR3 protein. The data contain around 380,000 distinct CDR3 sequences, about 5% of them singletons. The time point was: pre-sensitization, week 0. The treatment here: therapeutic diphenylcyclopropenone sensitization with weekly scalp DPC. The material sequenced was whole blood, taken in connection with sensitization to the hapten diphenylcyclopropenone (DPC). The source is a woman aged 18-29 years with alopecia areata. Some clones in this sample may be carry-over from other donors' samples.

The chain uses TRBV3-1 and TRBJ1-2; 10 positions match TRBD1. The CDR3 loop spans 16 amino acids. In germline, CDR1 is LGHDT, CDR2 YNNKEL (reference sequence). Trimming took 1 base from V and 6 from J; bases not matched to a gene: 8. The CDR3 loop reads CASSQAQTGGENGYTF. CDR3 DNA: TGTGCCAGCAGCCAAGCCCAGACAGGGGGCGAAAATGGCTACACCTTC.

This clonotype was detected ten times or more. J is TRBJ1-4 and V is TRBV19; 7 positions agree with TRBD1. CDR3 size: 16 residues. With 4 bases clipped from V and 8 bases from J, the junction kept 13 bases outside the gene matches. Germline V gene sequence: CDR1 LNHDA, CDR2 SQIVND (reference sequence). DNA for the CDR3: TGTGCCAGTAGTAGGACTCCACAGGGGTCCCAAGAAAAACTGTTTTTT. Protein sequence: CASSRTPQGSQEKLFF.

The rearrangement uses TRBV7-6 and TRBJ1-5; the D gene is possibly TRBD1 (6 bases). Per the germline V gene, CDR1 is SGHVS and CDR2 is FNYEAQ. This CDR3 contains 16 residues. Trimming removed 4 bases at V and 3 bases at J, with 16 bases between. The CDR3 reads CASSSATGQNNQPQHF. The CDR3 nucleotides read TGTGCCAGCAGCTCCGCTACCGGACAGAACAATCAGCCCCAGCATTTT.

V usage is TRBV25-1 and J usage is TRBJ2-7; 8 nucleotides align to TRBD1. Germline CDR1 and CDR2: MGHDK and SYGVNS. The V gene end was trimmed by 6 bases and the J gene end by 2 bases; junction bases not matched to a gene: 3. CDR3 length equals 13 residues. CDR3 sequence (DNA): TGTGCCAGCAGGGGGACAGGCACCTACGAGCAGTACTTC. Protein sequence: CASRGTGTYEQYF.

There are a few counts of this clonotype. The chain uses TRBV6-5 and TRBJ1-1; possibly TRBD1 for D (6 bases). This CDR3 contains 17 residues. V shed 5 bases and J shed 6 bases, with 25 bases lying between them. Germline values: CDR1 MNHEY, CDR2 SVGAGI. The CDR3 region is CASSRKGRGAHIAEAFF. The CDR3 region has the DNA TGTGCCAGCAGTCGAAAAGGACGGGGGGCCCATATCGCTGAAGCTTTCTTT.

This clonotype was detected only a few times. The chain recombines TRBV18 with TRBJ1-6; tentative D call: TRBD1 (6 bases). Trimming took 1 base from V and 6 from J, leaving 19 bases between them. Germline loops: CDR1 KGHSH, CDR2 LQKENI. The CDR3 covers 18 residues. The DNA of the CDR3 is TGTGCCAGCTCACCACTTACACAGGGAGAAATACGTAATTCACCCCTCCACTTT. It encodes CASSPLTQGEIRNSPLHF.

Note on this clonotype: At one of its ends the junction is not consistent with the germline gene, which may arise from a read error. This rearrangement joins TRBV7-7 to TRBJ2-5; the D call may be TRBD1 or TRBD2 (5 bases each). The CDR3 runs to 16 residues. Germline-derived CDR1 and CDR2 are SSHAT and FNYEAQ (reference sequence). CDR3 bases: TGTGCTAGCAGCCCCGGATACCCGGGACCCTCGTCTACCCAGTACTTC. It is translated as CASSPGYPGPSSTQYF.

The chain is built from TRBV20-1 and TRBJ2-7; 7 bases agree with TRBD1. Germline values: CDR1 DFQATT, CDR2 SNEGSKA (reference sequence). The CDR3 has 15 residues. V was pared by 3 bases and J by 6 bases, with 14 bases of the junction left unmatched. CDR3 DNA sequence: TGCAGTGCTAGGTACCAGACAGGGCTAAGGGGCGAGCAGTACTTC. Amino acids: CSARYQTGLRGEQYF.

This clonotype has a handful of counts. The chain recombines TRBV15 with TRBJ1-5; D is unclear. Trimming shortened V by 6 bases and J by 7 bases, and 13 bases separated the two germline ends. The CDR3 spans 13 residues. From germline, CDR1 is LNHNV and CDR2 YYDKDF (reference sequence). The CDR3 sequence: CATSALDKQPQHF. DNA of the CDR3: TGTGCCACCAGTGCGTTGGATAAGCAGCCCCAGCATTTT.

This clonotype was recorded a few times. This chain links TRBV9 with TRBJ1-2, with TRBD1 matching 8 bases. Germline-derived CDR1 and CDR2 are SGDLS and YYNGEE. CDR3 length: 11 residues. Losses at the gene ends were 9 bases for V and 6 bases for J; bases not matched to a gene: 4. The CDR3 sequence is CAKTGENGYTF. The CDR3 nucleotides read TGTGCCAAGACAGGGGAGAATGGCTACACCTTC.

This chain links TRBV7-2 with TRBJ2-5; 8 nucleotides line up with TRBD2. V trimming: 5 bases; J trimming: 5 bases; junction bases outside the gene matches: 13. Per germline, CDR1 SGHTA and CDR2 FQGNSA. The CDR3 is made up of 16 amino acids. CDR3 loop: CASSGLSGALGETQYF. The CDR3 DNA reads as TGTGCCAGCAGCGGCCTTAGCGGGGCGCTAGGCGAGACCCAGTACTTC.

This clonotype has a count of ten or more. CDR3 sequence reads: CASSFKAGQESNSPLHF. CDR3 in DNA: TGTGCCAGCAGCTTCAAAGCCGGACAGGAGAGTAATTCACCCCTCCACTTT. V gene TRBV7-3 combines with J gene TRBJ1-6; TRBD1 agrees at 7 bases. CDR1 and CDR2 from the germline V gene are SGHTA and FQGTGA. V lost 3 bases, J lost 6 bases, and 11 bases stayed unmatched. The CDR3 runs to 17 residues.

The chain recombines TRBV20-1 with TRBJ2-1; TRBD2 matches 13 bases. This CDR3 has 20 residues. Germline V gives CDR1 DFQATT, CDR2 SNEGSKA (reference sequence). V trimming: 3 bases; J trimming: 2 bases; junction bases outside the gene matches: 16. CDR3 bases: TGCAGTGCTAGGAGCGGCATAGGACTAGCGGGGGCCAGAACCTACAATGAGCAGTTCTTC. This gives the protein CSARSGIGLAGARTYNEQFF.

V and J are TRBV5-1 and TRBJ2-3, with TRBD2 identical over 15 bases. Germline loops: CDR1 SGHRS, CDR2 YFSETQ. This CDR3 spans 17 amino acids. V was pared by 3 bases and J by 3 bases, with 5 bases of the junction left unmatched. For the CDR3, the DNA is TGCGCCAGCAGCTCCTCCGGGACTAGCGGGGGGACAGATACGCAGTATTTT. This gives the protein CASSSSGTSGGTDTQYF.